The TCR beta chain described here comes from a study of blood T cell repertoires in COVID-19. Recruited during active infection, patients (from Seattle) were subsequently followed longitudinally. The germline gives CDR1 LGHNA, CDR2 YSLEER. The CDR3 consists of 16 residues. J was trimmed by 0 bases and V by 4 bases; bases with no gene match: 7. Produced via immunoSEQ multiplex PCR; TCRdb's table is partial and in-frame only. The data contain over 250,000 clones, about 86% of them singletons. The sequencing input was peripheral blood. V is TRBV4-3 and J is TRBJ1-2; 8 bases line up with TRBD1. The sequence derives from an older woman with COVID-19, enrolled during active disease. CDR3 sequence reads: CASSRQTGDANYGYTF. The CDR3 DNA reads as TGCGCCAGCAGCCGCCAGACAGGGGACGCTAACTATGGCTACACCTTC.